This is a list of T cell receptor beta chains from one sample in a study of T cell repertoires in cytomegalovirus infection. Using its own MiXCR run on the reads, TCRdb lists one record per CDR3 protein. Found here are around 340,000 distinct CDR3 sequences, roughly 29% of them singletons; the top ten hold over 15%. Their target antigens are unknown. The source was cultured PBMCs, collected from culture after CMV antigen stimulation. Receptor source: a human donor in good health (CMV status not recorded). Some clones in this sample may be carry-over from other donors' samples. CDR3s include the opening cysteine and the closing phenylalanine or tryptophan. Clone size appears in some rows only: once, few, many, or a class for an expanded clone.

CDR3 protein: CASSLQGLNYGYTF
V gene: TRBV7-2
J gene: TRBJ1-2
clone size: NA

CDR3 protein: CASTVGLAGGPGSYNEQFF
V gene: TRBV19
J gene: TRBJ2-1
clone size: few

CDR3 protein: CSARLAGGQSYNEQFF
V gene: TRBV20-1
J gene: TRBJ2-1
clone size: NA

CDR3 protein: CASSRQDRYTEAFF
V gene: TRBV19
J gene: TRBJ1-1
clone size: NA

CDR3 protein: CASSSPGGRDYGYTF
V gene: TRBV7-2
J gene: TRBJ1-2
clone size: few

CDR3 protein: CASSIGRGPMKPQHF
V gene: TRBV19
J gene: TRBJ1-5
clone size: NA

CDR3 protein: CASSAGWRETQYF
V gene: TRBV2
J gene: TRBJ2-5
clone size: few

CDR3 protein: CASTPPRASGSGRSYNEQFF
V gene: TRBV27
J gene: TRBJ2-1
clone size: NA

CDR3 protein: CASNPGGTVFYNEQFF
V gene: TRBV12-3/TRBV12-4
J gene: TRBJ2-1
clone size: NA

CDR3 protein: CASSDRTSGDTDTQYF
V gene: TRBV5-4
J gene: TRBJ2-3
clone size: NA

CDR3 protein: CASSTGQGIVFQPQHF
V gene: TRBV6-6
J gene: TRBJ1-5
clone size: few

CDR3 protein: CASSLALTANTEAFF
V gene: TRBV19
J gene: TRBJ1-1
clone size: few

CDR3 protein: CASSPGGFYNEQFF
V gene: TRBV6-1
J gene: TRBJ2-1
clone size: NA

CDR3 protein: CASSITGVLQETQYF
V gene: TRBV6-6
J gene: TRBJ2-5
clone size: NA

CDR3 protein: CATSRDTGGRTEAFF
V gene: TRBV15
J gene: TRBJ1-1
clone size: NA

CDR3 protein: CASSSPSTVSNIQYF
V gene: TRBV28
J gene: TRBJ2-4
clone size: NA

CDR3 protein: CASSLQGGNHEQYF
V gene: TRBV27
J gene: TRBJ2-7
clone size: NA

CDR3 protein: CAWLKQGVGTEAFF
V gene: TRBV30
J gene: TRBJ1-1
clone size: NA

CDR3 protein: CATSREGWDYGYTF
V gene: TRBV15
J gene: TRBJ1-2
clone size: once

CDR3 protein: CASSLGGTGINQPQHF
V gene: TRBV7-2
J gene: TRBJ1-5
clone size: few

CDR3 protein: CASNKVGNEQFF
V gene: TRBV6-6
J gene: TRBJ2-1
clone size: few

CDR3 protein: CASSLSPDRGSNEAFF
V gene: TRBV7-3
J gene: TRBJ1-1
clone size: NA

CDR3 protein: CASGPNRGRDYGYTF
V gene: TRBV13
J gene: TRBJ1-2
clone size: few

CDR3 protein: CASSEALRRTTPFF
V gene: TRBV2
J gene: TRBJ2-1
clone size: NA

CDR3 protein: CASRASGFRPPYEQYF
V gene: TRBV11-2
J gene: TRBJ2-7
clone size: NA

CDR3 protein: CASGRENTIYF
V gene: TRBV6-1
J gene: TRBJ1-3
clone size: few

CDR3 protein: CASSQAPEQYF
V gene: TRBV3-1
J gene: TRBJ2-7
clone size: few

CDR3 protein: CASSLTDAQETQYF
V gene: TRBV28
J gene: TRBJ2-5
clone size: NA

CDR3 protein: CASRGGDTEAFF
V gene: TRBV6-1
J gene: TRBJ1-1
clone size: NA

CDR3 protein: CASSPGQKGFGGYTF
V gene: TRBV7-6
J gene: TRBJ1-2
clone size: few

CDR3 protein: CSSRTAYQETQYF
V gene: TRBV29-1
J gene: TRBJ2-5
clone size: NA

CDR3 protein: CASSEGFNYGYTF
V gene: TRBV5-1
J gene: TRBJ1-2
clone size: NA

CDR3 protein: CASSHTRGTEAFF
V gene: TRBV27
J gene: TRBJ1-1
clone size: NA

CDR3 protein: CASSLDEGRYTEAFF
V gene: TRBV5-1
J gene: TRBJ1-1
clone size: NA

CDR3 protein: CASSQDRRSGSTDTQYF
V gene: TRBV4-1
J gene: TRBJ2-3
clone size: many

CDR3 protein: CASSRRQGAGQPQHF
V gene: TRBV12-3/TRBV12-4
J gene: TRBJ1-5
clone size: few

CDR3 protein: CASSQEGNEQYF
V gene: TRBV3-1
J gene: TRBJ2-7
clone size: NA